Shown below are 20 T cell receptor beta chains from a single sample sequenced in a study of blood T cell repertoires in COVID-19. Measured with immunoSEQ multiplex PCR; TCRdb has only the in-frame clones, and not every one. Of about 23,000 clones in the sample, approximately 90% were seen once. Sequencing input: peripheral blood. The receptor set was obtained from a woman of 80 years or more with active COVID-19.

This clone turned up a few times. The chain employs TRBV15 and TRBJ1-4, with D perhaps matching TRBD1 (5 bases). From germline, CDR1 is LNHNV and CDR2 YYDKDF (reference sequence). The CDR3 extends over 15 amino acids. V lost 0 bases and J 4 bases, leaving 9 bases between the germline ends. The CDR3, as DNA: TGTGCCACCAGCAGAGATGGTGACAGTAATGAAAAACTGTTTTTT. Amino acids: CATSRDGDSNEKLFF.

This chain links TRBV5-4 with TRBJ2-4; a weak D match, TRBD1 (6 bases). This CDR3 is 14 amino acids long. V gave up 0 bases and J gave up 4 bases, with 8 bases separating them. CDR1 SGHNT and CDR2 YYREEE come from the germline V gene (reference sequence). This chain's CDR3 is CASSLGDNKNIQYF. CDR3 DNA: TGTGCCAGCAGCTTGGGGGACAATAAAAACATTCAGTACTTC. The full variable domain, its missing parts supplied by reference TRBV5-4 and TRBJ2-4, is ETGVTQSPTHLIKTRGQQVTLRCSSQSGHNTVSWYQQALGQGPQFIFQYYREEENGRGNFPPRFSGLQFPNYSSELNVNALELDDSALYLCASSLGDNKNIQYFGAGTRLSVL.

V is TRBV19 and J is TRBJ1-5; 7 bases align to TRBD1. The V gene end was trimmed by 4 bases and the J gene end by 4 bases; junction bases not matched to a gene: 7. Germline lookup yields CDR1 LNHDA and CDR2 SQIVND (reference sequence). CDR3 length equals 15 residues. The CDR3 DNA is TGTGCCAGTAGTAGGGGACAGACAGCTAATCAGCCCCAGCATTTT. Translation: CASSRGQTANQPQHF. The full variable domain, completed using reference TRBV19 and TRBJ1-5, is DGGITQSPKYLFRKEGQNVTLSCEQNLNHDAMYWYRQDPGQGLRLIYYSQIVNDFQKGDIAEGYSVSREKKESFPLTVTSAQKNPTAFYLCASSRGQTANQPQHFGDGTRLSIL.

CDR3 protein: CASSPNTGREQFF. The CDR3 DNA reads as TGTGCCAGCAGCCCCAATACAGGGCGTGAGCAGTTCTTC. The V and J genes are TRBV7-3 and TRBJ2-1; D might be TRBD1 (6 bases). The germline V and J ends were trimmed by 5 bases and 9 bases, with 14 bases remaining between them. This CDR3 is 13 amino acids long. Germline-derived CDR1 and CDR2 are SGHTA and FQGTGA.

The J gene is TRBJ2-7, the V gene TRBV30, with 10 bases identical to TRBD2. Unmatched junction bases numbered 15, after V lost 6 bases and J lost 7 bases. Germline V gene data show CDR1 as GTSNPN and CDR2 as SVGIG (reference sequence). The CDR3 spans 15 residues. Here the CDR3 DNA reads TGTGCCTGTCGAAGCGGAGCGGGGGGGCCGCAAGAGCAGTACTTC. Encoded protein: CACRSGAGGPQEQYF.

The V and J genes are TRBV2 and TRBJ1-2, with D perhaps matching TRBD1 (5 bases). Trimming cost V 6 bases and J 6 bases, with 20 bases left between them. Germline CDR1 SNHLY, CDR2 FYNNEI. This CDR3 has 15 residues. CDR3 DNA sequence: TGTGCCAGCAGCGCCGGTCGGACACCGGGTAATGGCTACACCTTC. It translates to CASSAGRTPGNGYTF. The full variable domain, rest sourced from reference TRBV2 and TRBJ1-2, is EPEVTQTPSHQVTQMGQEVILRCVPISNHLYFYWYRQILGQKVEFLVSFYNNEISEKSEIFDDQFSVERPDGSNFTLKIRSTKLEDSAMYFCASSAGRTPGNGYTFGSGTRLTVV.

The chain joins TRBV5-6 to TRBJ2-7; 9 nucleotides agree with TRBD2. This CDR3 comprises 17 residues. Trimming at V came to 0 bases and at J to 5 bases, leaving 12 bases not matched to a gene. The V gene's germline CDR1 is SGHDT and CDR2 YYEEEE. CDR3 in amino acids: CASSLEGWGLAVHEQYF. CDR3 DNA: TGTGCCAGCAGCTTGGAGGGTTGGGGACTAGCCGTCCACGAGCAGTACTTC. The full variable domain, rest sourced from reference TRBV5-6 and TRBJ2-7, is DAGVTQSPTHLIKTRGQQVTLRCSPKSGHDTVSWYQQALGQGPQFIFQYYEEEERQRGNFPDRFSGHQFPNYSSELNVNALLLGDSALYLCASSLEGWGLAVHEQYFGPGTRLTVT.

This clone was observed a few times. The chain links TRBV9 to TRBJ1-6; 9 nucleotides line up with TRBD1. The CDR3 length is 15 residues. The germline CDR1 and CDR2 sequences are SGDLS and YYNGEE. V lost 3 bases to trimming and J lost 8 bases; unmatched junction nucleotides: 6. Here the CDR3 reads CASSGLQGAYSPLHF. DNA of the CDR3: TGTGCCAGCAGCGGACTACAGGGGGCGTATTCACCCCTCCACTTT.

This clone has a handful of counts. The chain uses TRBV7-3 and TRBJ2-1, with D perhaps TRBD2 (5 bases). In germline, CDR1 is SGHTA, CDR2 FQGTGA. With 5 bases removed from V and 3 bases from J, the gap between germline ends came to 14 bases. The CDR3 runs to 15 residues. The CDR3 bases are TGTGCCAGCAGCCCCGTGGCTAGCAGCTACAATGAGCAGTTCTTC. Its translation is CASSPVASSYNEQFF.

This clone was detected a few times. The gene calls are TRBV3-1 (or the pseudogene TRBV3-2) and TRBJ2-3, with a weak D call TRBD1 (7 bases). CDR3 size: 16 residues. V was clipped by 4 bases and J by 1 base, with 15 bases between them. The germline V gene has CDR1 LGHDT and CDR2 YNNKEL (reference sequence). In nucleotides, the CDR3 is TGTGCCAGCAGCCCGAGCAGGGGGGCCGGCACAGATACGCAGTATTTT. This gives the protein CASSPSRGAGTDTQYF.

The genes are TRBV19 and TRBJ2-2; 7 bases line up with TRBD2. CDR1 and CDR2 (germline): LNHDA, SQIVND (reference sequence). CDR3 length: 15 amino acids. Trimming at V came to 7 bases and at J to 2 bases, leaving 7 bases not matched to a gene. The CDR3 loop is CASTPWGGNTGELFF. Here the CDR3 DNA reads TGTGCCAGTACCCCTTGGGGGGGTAACACCGGGGAGCTGTTTTTT.

The chain links TRBV27 to TRBJ1-6, with a tentative D call TRBD1 (6 bases). Trimming cost V 6 bases and J 9 bases, with 24 bases left between them. The CDR3 sequence is 17 residues long. CDR1 MNHEY and CDR2 SMNVEV come from the germline V gene (reference sequence). DNA of the CDR3: TGTGCCAGCAGCATCAATATCGGGGGGCCAAAAAGTTCACCCCTCCACTTT. This encodes CASSINIGGPKSSPLHF.

The chain employs TRBV6-2 or TRBV6-3 and TRBJ2-7; no reliable D call. Germline V gene data show CDR1 as MNHEY and CDR2 as SVGEGT. With 2 bases removed from V and 3 bases from J, the gap between germline ends came to 14 bases. CDR3 length: 15 amino acids. CDR3: CASSYAGGLIYEQYF. The CDR3 DNA reads as TGTGCCAGCAGTTACGCCGGCGGCCTCATCTACGAGCAGTACTTC.

V gene TRBV30 combines with J gene TRBJ1-1; D is uncertain. V was trimmed by 0 bases and J by 3 bases, leaving 8 bases between them. CDR1 and CDR2 from the germline V gene are GTSNPN and SVGIG (reference sequence). This CDR3 spans 13 amino acids. CDR3 protein: CAWSVGGYTEAFF. CDR3 nucleotide sequence: TGTGCCTGGAGTGTGGGAGGTTACACTGAAGCTTTCTTT.

CDR3 in DNA: TGTGCCAGCAGCGCCGGGAGGGGACAGGGGGCGTGGGAGCAGTACTTC. Amino acid sequence: CASSAGRGQGAWEQYF. J is TRBJ2-7 and V is TRBV11-2; 12 nucleotides match TRBD1. In germline, CDR1 is SGHAT, CDR2 FQNNGV. CDR3 length: 16 residues. The junction had 12 bases not matched to a gene; V was cut back by 5 bases and J by 7 bases.

This chain uses TRBV3-1 (or the pseudogene TRBV3-2) with TRBJ2-1; the match to TRBD1 covers 10 bases. The CDR3 runs 16 residues. Germline V lookup: CDR1 LGHDT, CDR2 YNNKEL (reference sequence). The V gene end was trimmed by 2 bases and the J gene end by 4 bases; junction bases not matched to a gene: 5. CDR3 residues: CASSQRGTGAYNEQFF. The DNA of the CDR3 is TGTGCCAGCAGCCAAAGAGGGACAGGGGCTTACAATGAGCAGTTCTTC.

This clone is a singleton in its sample. The V gene is TRBV6-5, the J gene TRBJ1-2; unclear D gene. Trimming pared 0 bases from V and 7 bases from J, leaving 9 bases between. Germline CDR1 MNHEY, CDR2 SVGAGI. CDR3 length equals 13 residues. CDR3: CASSYSWEGGYTF. Here the CDR3 DNA reads TGTGCCAGCAGTTACTCATGGGAGGGTGGCTACACCTTC.

The V and J genes are TRBV5-4 and TRBJ2-2; 7 nucleotides match TRBD2. Trimming removed 3 bases from V and 2 bases from J; junction bases left unmatched: 7. The CDR3 is made up of 16 amino acids. Germline values: CDR1 SGHNT, CDR2 YYREEE (reference sequence). CDR3 in amino acids: CASSWGGPINTGELFF. CDR3 coding DNA: TGTGCCAGCAGCTGGGGGGGACCAATCAACACCGGGGAGCTGTTTTTT.

The chain joins TRBV19 to TRBJ2-3, with 8 bases identical to TRBD2. This CDR3 is built from 15 residues. V gave up 3 bases and J gave up 2 bases; unmatched junction bases: 4. Germline CDR1 is LNHDA and CDR2 is SQIVND (reference sequence). CDR3 region: CASSIAGGSTDTQYF. CDR3 DNA: TGTGCCAGTAGTATCGCGGGGGGTTCCACAGATACGCAGTATTTT. Based on the CDR3 plus reference TRBV19 and TRBJ2-3, the full variable domain is DGGITQSPKYLFRKEGQNVTLSCEQNLNHDAMYWYRQDPGQGLRLIYYSQIVNDFQKGDIAEGYSVSREKKESFPLTVTSAQKNPTAFYLCASSIAGGSTDTQYFGPGTRLTVL.

The chain uses TRBV6-2 or TRBV6-3 and TRBJ1-6; weak D call: TRBD1 (5 bases). V was cut by 0 bases and J by 10 bases, with 19 bases left in between. The CDR3 loop spans 17 amino acids. Germline assignment: CDR1 MNHEY and CDR2 SVGEGT. The CDR3 sequence is CASSYSSGGLAVSPLHF. For the CDR3, the DNA is TGTGCCAGCAGTTACTCGAGCGGGGGTCTGGCGGTGTCACCCCTCCACTTT.